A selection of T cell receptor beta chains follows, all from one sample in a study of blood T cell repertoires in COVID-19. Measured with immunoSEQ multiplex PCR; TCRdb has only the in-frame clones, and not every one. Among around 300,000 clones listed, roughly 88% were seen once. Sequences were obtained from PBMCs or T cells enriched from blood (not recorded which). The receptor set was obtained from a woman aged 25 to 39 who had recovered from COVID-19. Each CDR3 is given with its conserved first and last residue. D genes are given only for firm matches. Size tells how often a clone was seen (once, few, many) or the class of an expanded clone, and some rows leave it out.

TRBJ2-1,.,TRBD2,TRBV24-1,TGTGCCACCAGTGGTAGCGGGAGAGCAGTCGGGCAGTTCTTC,CATSGSGRAVGQFF
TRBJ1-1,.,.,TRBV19,TGTGCCAGTAGTTTGCGACGGGAGAACACTGAAGCTTTCTTT,CASSLRRENTEAFF
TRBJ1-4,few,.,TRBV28,TGTGCCAGCAGTTTATCGGGGGTATTCGGGGAAAAACTGTTTTTT,CASSLSGVFGEKLFF
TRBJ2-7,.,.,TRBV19,TGTGCCAGTAGTATAACAGGGATGGGCAACGAGCAGTACTTC,CASSITGMGNEQYF
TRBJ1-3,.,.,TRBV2,TGTGCCAGCATGCACTCAGGGGCCTCTGGAAACACCATATATTTT,CASMHSGASGNTIYF
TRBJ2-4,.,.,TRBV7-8,TGTGCCAGCAGCTTAGGGAGGGACCTGGGGGCCAAAAACATTCAGTACTTC,CASSLGRDLGAKNIQYF
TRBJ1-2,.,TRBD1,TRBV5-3,TGTGCCAGAAGCCCAGACAGGGTTTGCACCTTC,CARSPDRVCTF
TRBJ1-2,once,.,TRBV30,TGTGCCTGGAGTCCGCCGGTGAACTATGGCTACACCTTC,CAWSPPVNYGYTF
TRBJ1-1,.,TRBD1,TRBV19,TGTGCCAGTGCCACCCGGACAGGGTATGCTTTCTTT,CASATRTGYAFF
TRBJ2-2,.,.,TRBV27,TGTGCCAGCAGTTTATCTCTGTTCTACAGGGACACCGGGGAGCTGTTTTTT,CASSLSLFYRDTGELFF
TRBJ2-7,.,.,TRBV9,TGTGCCAGCAGCCCCAGCGGGACAAGCTCCTACGAGCAGTACTTC,CASSPSGTSSYEQYF
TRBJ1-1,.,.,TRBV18,TGTGCCAGCTCACCACCGATGGAGGCCCGGCGCACTGAAGCTTTCTTT,CASSPPMEARRTEAFF
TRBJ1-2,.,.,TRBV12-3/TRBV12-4,TGTGCCAGCAGTTTCGGAGCATATGGCTACACCTTC,CASSFGAYGYTF
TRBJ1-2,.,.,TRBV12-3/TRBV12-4,TGTGCCAGCAGTTTTTTAGGCTACACCTTC,CASSFLGYTF
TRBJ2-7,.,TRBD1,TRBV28,TGTGCCAGCAGTTTACGCAGGGGGTTCTACGAGCAGTACTTC,CASSLRRGFYEQYF
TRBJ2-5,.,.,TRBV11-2,TGTGCCAGCGTGGCGGGCTCTAACCAAGAGACCCAGTACTTC,CASVAGSNQETQYF
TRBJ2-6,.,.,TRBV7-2,TGTGCCAGCAGCTTAGTCTACCGTGGGGCCAACGTCCTGACTTTC,CASSLVYRGANVLTF
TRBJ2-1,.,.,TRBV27,TGTGCCAGCAGTTTACCCCCAAATGAGCAGTTCTTC,CASSLPPNEQFF
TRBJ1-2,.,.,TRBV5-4,TGTGCCAGCAGCCGACGCGGACAGCGCTATGGCTACACCTTC,CASSRRGQRYGYTF
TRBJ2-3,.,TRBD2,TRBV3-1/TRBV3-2,TGTGCCAGCAGCCAACCCGGGACTAGCGGGACTTTGTCAGATACGCAGTATTTT,CASSQPGTSGTLSDTQYF
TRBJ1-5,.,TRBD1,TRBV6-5,TGTGCCAGCAGACAGGGGCTAGACCAGCCCCAGCATTTT,CASRQGLDQPQHF
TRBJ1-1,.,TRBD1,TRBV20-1,TGCAGTGCTTCTGACAGGGCTGAAGCTTTCTTT,CSASDRAEAFF
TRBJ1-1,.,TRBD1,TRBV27,TGTGCCAGCAGACCAGGGGGGTACACTGAAGCTTTCTTT,CASRPGGYTEAFF
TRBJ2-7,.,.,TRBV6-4,TGTGCCAGCAGTGAGGGTCCGGGAAGGTACGAGCAGTACTTC,CASSEGPGRYEQYF
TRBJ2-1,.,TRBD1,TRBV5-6,TGTGCCAGCAGCCTCGGGACAGGGCTGTATGAGCAGTTCTTC,CASSLGTGLYEQFF
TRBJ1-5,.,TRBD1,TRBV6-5,TGTGCCAGCAGCACAGGGGAAGATCAGCCCCAGCATTTT,CASSTGEDQPQHF
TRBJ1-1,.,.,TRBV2,TGTGCCAGCAGTGAGATCAGTGAAGCTTTCTTT,CASSEISEAFF
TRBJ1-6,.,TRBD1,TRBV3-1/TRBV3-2,TGTGCCAGCAGCCAAGGAAAGGGGGCTCTTAATTCACCCCTCCACTTT,CASSQGKGALNSPLHF
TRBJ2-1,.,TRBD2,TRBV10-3,TGTGCCATCAGTGAGCCTGGGACTAGCGGGACTGGTGAGCAGTTCTTC,CAISEPGTSGTGEQFF
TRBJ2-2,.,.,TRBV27,TGTGCCAGCAGTTTAGGGAGCGCCTGGACCGGGGAGCTGTTTTTT,CASSLGSAWTGELFF
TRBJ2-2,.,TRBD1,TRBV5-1,TGCGCCAGCAGCTTAGGACAGGGGGCACCTAACACCGGGGAGCTGTTTTTT,CASSLGQGAPNTGELFF
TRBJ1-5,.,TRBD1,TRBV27,TGTGCCAGCAGTTTATCCCCGGGACAGGGTCCGGGTCAGCCCCAGCATTTT,CASSLSPGQGPGQPQHF
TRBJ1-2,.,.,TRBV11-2,TGTGCCAGCAGCTTAGATATTTCAGGCCTCAGCTATGGCTACACCTTC,CASSLDISGLSYGYTF
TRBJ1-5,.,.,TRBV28,TGTGCCAGCACCTGGTCGGGACAGCCCCAGCATTTT,CASTWSGQPQHF
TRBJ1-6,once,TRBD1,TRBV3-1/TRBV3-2,TGTGCCAGCAGCCCCTCGAGGACAGGGGGCTATAATTCACCCCTCCACTTT,CASSPSRTGGYNSPLHF
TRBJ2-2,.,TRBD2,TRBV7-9,TGTGCCAGCAGCTTTAGACTAGCGGTGAACACCGGGGAGCTGTTTTTT,CASSFRLAVNTGELFF
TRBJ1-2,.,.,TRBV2,TGTGCCAGCAGTCCGACTTACTATGGCTACACCTTC,CASSPTYYGYTF
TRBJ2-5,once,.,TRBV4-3,TGCGCCAGCAGCCAAGAGGCTAAGGGGAAGGGAGAGACCCAGTACTTC,CASSQEAKGKGETQYF
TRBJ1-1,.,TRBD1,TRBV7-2,TGTGCCAGCAGACAAGACCGGGACAGGGGTTACACTGAAGCTTTCTTT,CASRQDRDRGYTEAFF
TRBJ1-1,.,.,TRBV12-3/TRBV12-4,TGTGCCAGCAGTTTGTCAGGGGCTTTCTTT,CASSLSGAFF
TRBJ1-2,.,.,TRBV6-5,TGTGCCAGCAGTATCACGACAGACTATGGCTACACCTTC,CASSITTDYGYTF
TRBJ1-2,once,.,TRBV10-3,TGTGCCATCCTCCCCCCCGGGGGTTCGAGCGGCTACACCTTC,CAILPPGGSSGYTF
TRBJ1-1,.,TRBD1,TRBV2,TGTGCCAGCAGAGGGGGCCCAAACACTGAAGCTTTCTTT,CASRGGPNTEAFF
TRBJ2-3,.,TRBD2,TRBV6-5,TGTGCCAGCAGTTTACTAGCGGGGAGCACAGATACGCAGTATTTT,CASSLLAGSTDTQYF
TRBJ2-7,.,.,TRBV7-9,TGTGCCAGTGAAAGACAGGAGAGCTCCTACGAGCAGTACTTC,CASERQESSYEQYF
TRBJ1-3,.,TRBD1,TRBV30,TGTGCCTGGAGTCACGGGACAGGGGCCTCTGGAAACACCATATATTTT,CAWSHGTGASGNTIYF
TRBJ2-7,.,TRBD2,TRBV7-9,TGTGCCAGCAGCACCCAAGTAGCGGGGGACTACGAGCAGTACTTC,CASSTQVAGDYEQYF
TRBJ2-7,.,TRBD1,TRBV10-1,TGCGCCAGCAGGGGGAGGACAGGGGGGTCCCACGAGCAGTACTTC,CASRGRTGGSHEQYF